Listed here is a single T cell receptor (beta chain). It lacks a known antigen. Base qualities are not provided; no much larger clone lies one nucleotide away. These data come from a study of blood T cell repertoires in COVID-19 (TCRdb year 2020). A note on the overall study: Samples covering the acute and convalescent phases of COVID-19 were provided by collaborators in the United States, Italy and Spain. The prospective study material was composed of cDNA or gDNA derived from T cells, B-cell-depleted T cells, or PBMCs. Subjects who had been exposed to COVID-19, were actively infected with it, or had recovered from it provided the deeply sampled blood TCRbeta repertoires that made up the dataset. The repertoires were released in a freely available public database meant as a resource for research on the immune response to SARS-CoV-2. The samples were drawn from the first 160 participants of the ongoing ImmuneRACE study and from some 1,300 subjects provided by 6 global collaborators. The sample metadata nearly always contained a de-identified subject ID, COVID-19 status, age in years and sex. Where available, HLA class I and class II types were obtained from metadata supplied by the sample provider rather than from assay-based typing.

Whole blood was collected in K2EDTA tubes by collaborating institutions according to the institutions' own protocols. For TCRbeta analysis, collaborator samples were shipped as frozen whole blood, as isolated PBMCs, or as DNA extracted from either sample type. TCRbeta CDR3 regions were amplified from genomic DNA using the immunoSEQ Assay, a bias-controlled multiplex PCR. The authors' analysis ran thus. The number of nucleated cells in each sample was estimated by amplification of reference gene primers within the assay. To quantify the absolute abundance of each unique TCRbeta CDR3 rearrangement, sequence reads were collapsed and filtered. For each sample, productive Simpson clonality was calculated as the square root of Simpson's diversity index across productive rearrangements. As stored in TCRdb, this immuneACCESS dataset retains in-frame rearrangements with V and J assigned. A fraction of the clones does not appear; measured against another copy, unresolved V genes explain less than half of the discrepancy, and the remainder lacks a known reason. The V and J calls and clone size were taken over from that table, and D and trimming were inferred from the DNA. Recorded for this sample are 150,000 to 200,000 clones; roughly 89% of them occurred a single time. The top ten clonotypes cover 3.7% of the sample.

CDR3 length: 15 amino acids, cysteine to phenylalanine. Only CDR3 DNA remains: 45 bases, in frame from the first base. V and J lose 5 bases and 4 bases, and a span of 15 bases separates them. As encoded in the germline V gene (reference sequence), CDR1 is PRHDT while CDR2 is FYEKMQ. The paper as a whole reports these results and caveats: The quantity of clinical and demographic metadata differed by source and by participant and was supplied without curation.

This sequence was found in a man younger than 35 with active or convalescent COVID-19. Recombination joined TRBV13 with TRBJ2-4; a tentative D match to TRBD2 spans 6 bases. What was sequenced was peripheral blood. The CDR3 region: CASSLTVAAKNIQYF. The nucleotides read TGTGCCAGCAGCCTGACGGTAGCGGCAAAAAACATTCAGTACTTC.